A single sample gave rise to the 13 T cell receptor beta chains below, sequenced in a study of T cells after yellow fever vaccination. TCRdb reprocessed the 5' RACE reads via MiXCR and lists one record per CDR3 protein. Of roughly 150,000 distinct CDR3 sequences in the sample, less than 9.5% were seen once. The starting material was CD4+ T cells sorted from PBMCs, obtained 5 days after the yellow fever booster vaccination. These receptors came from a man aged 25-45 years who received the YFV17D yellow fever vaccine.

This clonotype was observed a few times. The CDR3 spells CASSSRLNYGELFF. In DNA, the CDR3 is TGTGCCAGCAGCTCGCGACTAAACTACGGGGAGCTGTTTTTT. The genes are TRBV7-2 and TRBJ2-2; D might be TRBD2 (5 bases). This CDR3 has 14 residues. V lost 4 bases and J 7 bases, leaving 13 bases between the germline ends. Per the germline V gene, CDR1 is SGHTA and CDR2 is FQGNSA.

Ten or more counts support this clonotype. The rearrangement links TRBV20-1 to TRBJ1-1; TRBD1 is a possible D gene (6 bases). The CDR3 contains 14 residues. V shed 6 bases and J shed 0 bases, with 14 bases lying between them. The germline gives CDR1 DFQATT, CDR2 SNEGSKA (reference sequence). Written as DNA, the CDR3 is TGCAGTGCCCCCGTGGGGGCGGTGAACACTGAAGCTTTCTTT. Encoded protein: CSAPVGAVNTEAFF.

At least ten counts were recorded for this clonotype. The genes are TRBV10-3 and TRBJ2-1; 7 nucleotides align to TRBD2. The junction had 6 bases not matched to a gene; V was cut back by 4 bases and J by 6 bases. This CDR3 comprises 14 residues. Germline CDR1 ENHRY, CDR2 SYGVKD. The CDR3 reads CAISGAGEANEQFF. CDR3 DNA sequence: TGTGCCATCAGTGGGGCGGGAGAAGCCAATGAGCAGTTCTTC.

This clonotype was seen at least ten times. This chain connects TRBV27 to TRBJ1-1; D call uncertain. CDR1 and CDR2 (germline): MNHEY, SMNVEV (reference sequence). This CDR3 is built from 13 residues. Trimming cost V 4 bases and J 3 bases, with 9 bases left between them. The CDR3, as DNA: TGTGCCAGCAGTTACGATCGGGACACTGAAGCTTTCTTT. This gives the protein CASSYDRDTEAFF.

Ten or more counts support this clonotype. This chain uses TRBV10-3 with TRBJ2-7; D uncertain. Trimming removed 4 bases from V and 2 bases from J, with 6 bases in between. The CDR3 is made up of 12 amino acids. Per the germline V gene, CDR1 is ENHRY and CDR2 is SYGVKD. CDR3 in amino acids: CAISGIPYEQYF. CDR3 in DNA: TGTGCCATCAGTGGTATCCCCTACGAGCAGTACTTC.

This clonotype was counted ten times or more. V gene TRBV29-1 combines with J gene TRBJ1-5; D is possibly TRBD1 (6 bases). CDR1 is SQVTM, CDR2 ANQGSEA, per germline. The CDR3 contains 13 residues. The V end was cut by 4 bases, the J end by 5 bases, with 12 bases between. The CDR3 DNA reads TGCAGCGTTGCCGGGACAAAGGATCAGCCCCAGCATTTT. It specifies CSVAGTKDQPQHF.

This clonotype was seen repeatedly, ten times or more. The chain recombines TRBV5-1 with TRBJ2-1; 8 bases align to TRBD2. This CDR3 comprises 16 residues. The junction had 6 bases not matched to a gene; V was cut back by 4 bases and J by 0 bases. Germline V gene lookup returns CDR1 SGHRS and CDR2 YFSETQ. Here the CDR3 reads CASSASGGHSYNEQFF. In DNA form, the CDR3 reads TGCGCCAGCAGCGCGAGCGGGGGCCACTCCTACAATGAGCAGTTCTTC.

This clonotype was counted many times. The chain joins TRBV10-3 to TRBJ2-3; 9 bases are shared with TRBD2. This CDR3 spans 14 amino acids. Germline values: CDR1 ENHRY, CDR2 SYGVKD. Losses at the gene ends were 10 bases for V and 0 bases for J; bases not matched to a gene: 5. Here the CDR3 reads CATSSGTSTDTQYF. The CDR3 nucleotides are TGTGCCACCTCTAGCGGGACTAGCACAGATACGCAGTATTTT.

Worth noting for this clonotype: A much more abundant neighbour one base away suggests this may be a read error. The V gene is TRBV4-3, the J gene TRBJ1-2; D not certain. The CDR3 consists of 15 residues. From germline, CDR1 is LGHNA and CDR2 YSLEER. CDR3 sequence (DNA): TGCGCCAGCAGCCCGTCGGGTCATGACAACTATGGCTACTCCTTC. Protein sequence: CASSPSGHDNYGYSF.

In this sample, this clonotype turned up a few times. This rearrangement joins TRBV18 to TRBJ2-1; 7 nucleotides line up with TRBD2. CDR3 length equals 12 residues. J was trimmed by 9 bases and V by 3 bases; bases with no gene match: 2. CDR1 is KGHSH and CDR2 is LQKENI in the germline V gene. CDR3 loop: CASSPGRGEQFF. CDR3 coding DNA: TGTGCCAGCTCACCTGGGAGGGGTGAGCAGTTCTTC.

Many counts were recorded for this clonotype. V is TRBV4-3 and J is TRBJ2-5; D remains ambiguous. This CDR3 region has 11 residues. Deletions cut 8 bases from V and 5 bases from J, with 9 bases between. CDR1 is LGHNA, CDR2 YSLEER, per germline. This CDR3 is CASDARETQYF. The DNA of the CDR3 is TGCGCCAGCGATGCCCGTGAGACCCAGTACTTC.

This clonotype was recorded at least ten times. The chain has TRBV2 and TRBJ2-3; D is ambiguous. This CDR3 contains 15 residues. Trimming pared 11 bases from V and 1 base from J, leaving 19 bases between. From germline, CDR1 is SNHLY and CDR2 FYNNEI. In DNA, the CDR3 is TGTGCCCTACGGAGCTCCACAAGTGGCACAGATACGCAGTATTTT. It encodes CALRSSTSGTDTQYF. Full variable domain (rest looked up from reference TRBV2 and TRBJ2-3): EPEVTQTPSHQVTQMGQEVILRCVPISNHLYFYWYRQILGQKVEFLVSFYNNEISEKSEIFDDQFSVERPDGSNFTLKIRSTKLEDSAMYFCALRSSTSGTDTQYFGPGTRLTVL.

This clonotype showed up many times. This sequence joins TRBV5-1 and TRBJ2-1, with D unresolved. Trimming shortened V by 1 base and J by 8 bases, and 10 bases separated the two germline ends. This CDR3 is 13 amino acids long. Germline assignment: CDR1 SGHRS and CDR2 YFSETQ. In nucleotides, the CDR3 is TGCGCCAGCAGCTTGACGGTTAAGGATGAGCAGTTCTTC. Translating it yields CASSLTVKDEQFF.